This is a list of T cell receptor beta chains from one sample in a study of response to subunit inactivated influenza vaccine. Each CDR3 protein gets one entry after TCRdb re-called the RT-PCR reads with MiXCR. This sample yields 500,000 to 650,000 distinct CDR3 sequences, of which 7.6% are seen a single time; approximately 13% belongs to the top ten. Specimen: PBMCs from blood, collected roughly 24 months after vaccination. The receptors were sampled from a man between 50 and 69 years old who received an inactivated influenza vaccine. The CDR3 runs from the conserved cysteine through the conserved F or W. A D gene is named only where the DNA matches it firmly. For some rows the clone size is stated as once, few or many, or as a class when expanded; others skip it.

j_call | v_call | d_call | clone_size | cdr3_aa | cdr3_nt
TRBJ2-3 | TRBV21-1 | . | . | CASSGRGGVESTDTQYF | TGTGCCAGCAGCGGGCGAGGGGGGGTTGAAAGCACAGATACGCAGTATTTT
TRBJ2-7 | TRBV28 | TRBD1 | . | CASSLSLGTASSYEQYF | TGTGCCAGCAGTTTGTCCCTAGGGACAGCTTCCTCCTACGAGCAGTACTTC
TRBJ2-2 | TRBV29-1 | TRBD1 | many | CSVSRDRVPGELFF | TGCAGCGTTAGCCGGGACAGGGTTCCCGGGGAGCTGTTTTTT
TRBJ2-3 | TRBV12-3/TRBV12-4 | TRBD2 | many | CASSFRTSAPHTQYF | TGTGCCAGCAGTTTCCGGACTAGCGCGCCCCATACGCAGTATTTT
TRBJ2-3 | TRBV12-3/TRBV12-4 | . | . | CASTDGGITDTQYF | TGTGCCAGCACGGATGGGGGCATCACAGATACGCAGTATTTT
TRBJ1-3 | TRBV3-1 | . | few | CASSQPLTGGNTIYF | TGTGCCAGCAGCCAACCCCTTACTGGGGGAAACACCATATATTTT
TRBJ2-5 | TRBV9 | . | . | CASSVQGWETQYF | TGTGCCAGCAGCGTCCAGGGTTGGGAGACCCAGTACTTC
TRBJ2-7 | TRBV29-1 | . | . | CSVGAGLDEQYF | TGCAGCGTTGGGGCGGGCCTAGACGAGCAGTACTTC
TRBJ2-3 | TRBV28 | . | few | CAARGPSTDTQYF | TGTGCCGCGCGGGGACCTAGCACAGATACGCAGTATTTT
TRBJ2-1 | TRBV6-1 | . | many | CASTEGGYNEQFF | TGTGCCAGCACCGAAGGCGGGTACAATGAGCAGTTCTTC
TRBJ1-2 | TRBV12-3/TRBV12-4 | . | few | CASSSSLKGYGYTF | TGTGCCAGCAGTTCGAGTCTAAAGGGTTATGGCTACACCTTC
TRBJ2-1 | TRBV4-2 | . | many | CASSRDRGADNEQFF | TGTGCCAGCAGCCGAGATCGGGGGGCCGACAATGAGCAGTTCTTC
TRBJ1-2 | TRBV4-1 | TRBD1 | many | CASSPGQAQRNYGYTF | TGCGCCAGCAGCCCTGGACAGGCGCAAAGGAACTATGGCTACACCTTC
TRBJ2-1 | TRBV20-1 | TRBD2 | . | CSARDQMGLATNEQFF | TGCAGTGCTAGGGACCAGATGGGACTAGCGACCAATGAGCAGTTCTTC
TRBJ2-5 | TRBV7-2 | TRBD2 | few | CASSPSGTSGSGGQYF | TGTGCCAGCAGCCCATCCGGGACTAGCGGGTCTGGGGGCCAGTACTTC
TRBJ2-5 | TRBV5-1 | . | few | CASSLASYKGETQYF | TGCGCCAGCAGCTTGGCATCATACAAGGGGGAGACCCAGTACTTC
TRBJ2-5 | TRBV18 | . | few | CASSPIGDGSETQYF | TGTGCCAGCTCCCCTATAGGAGACGGGAGCGAGACCCAGTACTTC
TRBJ2-2 | TRBV28 | TRBD1 | many | CASSNWGQHRVYPNTGELFF | TGTGCCAGCAGTAATTGGGGACAGCACCGAGTTTACCCGAACACCGGGGAGCTGTTTTTT
TRBJ1-1 | TRBV7-6 | . | many | CASRRMRGNTEAFF | TGTGCCAGCAGACGAATGCGAGGGAACACTGAAGCTTTCTTT
TRBJ1-4 | TRBV29-1 | . | few | CSVDLGIDEKLFF | TGCAGCGTTGATCTGGGGATTGATGAAAAACTGTTTTTT
TRBJ2-2 | TRBV7-6 | TRBD1 | few | CASSSRQGTVGELFF | TGTGCCAGCAGCTCACGACAGGGAACGGTCGGGGAGCTGTTTTTT
TRBJ1-1 | TRBV20-1 | TRBD1 | few | CSAGDRGFYTEAFF | TGCAGTGCTGGGGACAGGGGATTTTACACTGAAGCTTTCTTT
TRBJ2-7 | TRBV14 | . | . | CASSQLGFYEQYF | TGTGCCAGCAGCCAACTAGGTTTCTACGAGCAGTACTTC
TRBJ1-1 | TRBV12-3/TRBV12-4 | TRBD1 | many | CASSSGQGRQAFF | TGTGCCAGCAGTTCTGGACAGGGGAGACAAGCTTTCTTT
TRBJ2-7 | TRBV2 | TRBD2 | many | CASSERRGRTYEQYF | TGTGCCAGCAGTGAACGTCGCGGGAGGACCTACGAGCAGTACTTC
TRBJ2-2 | TRBV20-1 | TRBD2 | . | CSASISGRFGGELFF | TGCAGTGCTAGCATTAGCGGGAGATTTGGCGGGGAGCTGTTTTTT
TRBJ1-6 | TRBV12-3/TRBV12-4 | TRBD1 | once | CASTGQYNSPLHF | TGTGCCAGTACGGGACAGTATAATTCACCCCTCCACTTT
TRBJ2-2 | TRBV27 | . | . | CASSVVGSHGTGELFF | TGTGCCAGCTCCGTAGTTGGTTCCCATGGAACCGGGGAGCTGTTTTTT
TRBJ2-5 | TRBV9 | . | . | CASSPSSPGRVKEETQYF | TGTGCCAGCAGCCCCTCCTCCCCCGGACGGGTTAAGGAAGAGACCCAGTACTTC
TRBJ2-5 | TRBV29-1 | . | . | CSVALLTGRETQYF | TGCAGCGTGGCCCTGTTGACGGGCCGGGAGACCCAGTACTTC
TRBJ2-5 | TRBV4-1 | TRBD2 | many | CASRRWLAGIMQETQYF | TGCGCCAGCAGAAGGTGGCTAGCGGGGATAATGCAAGAGACCCAGTACTTC
TRBJ2-3 | TRBV5-1 | . | . | CASSPGSSSLADTQYF | TGCGCCAGCAGCCCAGGGTCTTCCTCTCTCGCAGATACGCAGTATTTT
TRBJ2-7 | TRBV6-2/TRBV6-3 | . | few | CASSYPGSQTPYEQYF | TGTGCCAGCAGTTACCCAGGCAGCCAAACGCCCTACGAGCAGTACTTC
TRBJ2-2 | TRBV7-9 | TRBD2 | few | CASSLPRAGDTGELFF | TGTGCCAGCAGCTTACCTAGGGCGGGGGACACCGGGGAGCTGTTTTTT
TRBJ2-7 | TRBV28 | . | few | CASSFEDHEQYF | TGTGCCAGCAGTTTCGAGGACCACGAGCAGTACTTC
TRBJ2-3 | TRBV28 | . | . | CASSIGLGDTQYF | TGTGCCAGCAGTATAGGGTTGGGAGATACGCAGTATTTT
TRBJ2-7 | TRBV28 | . | . | CASTFKGPTYEQYF | TGTGCCAGTACGTTTAAGGGCCCTACCTACGAGCAGTACTTC
TRBJ2-7 | TRBV6-2/TRBV6-3 | . | . | CASTPGVGVYEQYF | TGTGCCAGCACCCCGGGAGTAGGCGTCTACGAGCAGTACTTC
TRBJ1-2 | TRBV20-1 | . | many | CSARDTGDNYGYTF | TGCAGTGCTAGAGATACCGGGGACAACTATGGCTACACCTTC
TRBJ2-7 | TRBV28 | . | . | CASSRRIHEQYF | TGTGCCAGCAGCCGACGGATCCACGAGCAGTACTTC
TRBJ2-5 | TRBV29-1 | TRBD2 | many | CSVVPWREGRETQYF | TGCAGCGTTGTTCCCTGGCGGGAGGGCCGAGAGACCCAGTACTTC
TRBJ2-3 | TRBV6-4 | . | few | CASSETHTDTQYF | TGTGCCAGCAGTGAGACCCACACAGATACGCAGTATTTT
TRBJ2-5 | TRBV7-6 | . | few | CASSLAQWMGETQYF | TGTGCCAGCAGCTTAGCGCAGTGGATGGGAGAGACCCAGTACTTC
TRBJ1-5 | TRBV20-1 | . | many | CSARETPGQPQHF | TGCAGTGCCAGGGAGACCCCGGGGCAGCCCCAGCATTTT
TRBJ2-3 | TRBV5-4 | . | many | CASSLGVQGGTDTQYF | TGTGCCAGCAGCTTGGGGGTGCAGGGAGGCACAGATACGCAGTATTTT